These 9 T cell receptor beta chains originate from one sample sequenced in a study of T cell repertoires in ileal Crohn's disease. The time point is: neoterminal ileum biopsy at postoperative endoscopy, about 6 months after surgery. Repertoires were generated with immunoSEQ multiplex PCR, while TCRdb's copy carries only in-frame clones and drops some. The data show under 12,000 clones, 79% seen once. Sequences were obtained from ileal tissue. These receptors came from an adult with Crohn's disease.

This clone was seen a few times. The chain joins TRBV18 to TRBJ1-2; 7 nucleotides agree with TRBD1. Germline V CDR1 and CDR2: KGHSH, LQKENI. V was clipped by 6 bases and J by 0 bases; unmatched bases: 7. CDR3 length equals 15 residues. CDR3 nucleotides: TGTGCCAGCTCCACGACAGGGAGGACTAACTATGGCTACACCTTC. It encodes CASSTTGRTNYGYTF.

The CDR3 DNA reads TGTGCCAGCAGTCCGGGACAGGGGCGGCGCAGTCAGCCCCAGCATTTT. Residues: CASSPGQGRRSQPQHF. V usage is TRBV7-9 and J usage is TRBJ1-5; 10 bases align to TRBD1. The CDR3 spans 16 residues. Germline V gene sequence: CDR1 SEHNR, CDR2 FQNEAQ (reference sequence). The junction had 11 bases not matched to a gene; V was cut back by 6 bases and J by 6 bases. Using reference TRBV7-9 and TRBJ1-5 for the parts outside the CDR3, the full variable domain is DTGVSQNPRHKITKRGQNVTFRCDPISEHNRLYWYRQTLGQGPEFLTYFQNEAQLEKSRLLSDRFSAERPKGSFSTLEIQRTEQGDSAMYLCASSPGQGRRSQPQHFGDGTRLSIL.

The chain couples TRBV5-5 to TRBJ2-3; D gene ambiguous. In germline, CDR1 is SGHKS, CDR2 YYEKEE (reference sequence). This CDR3 is 14 amino acids long. Trimming removed 2 bases from V and 2 bases from J, with 9 bases in between. The CDR3: CASSFGSLTDTQYF. The CDR3 bases are TGTGCCAGCAGCTTCGGGTCTCTCACAGATACGCAGTATTTT.

The sample holds one count of this clone. The V gene is TRBV4-2, the J gene TRBJ1-2, with 8 positions matching TRBD1. CDR3 length equals 15 residues. CDR1 is LGHNA and CDR2 is YNFKEQ in the germline V gene. V gave up 0 bases and J gave up 3 bases; unmatched junction bases: 3. CDR3 in amino acids: CASSQDNRGDYGYTF. The DNA of the CDR3 is TGTGCCAGCAGCCAAGATAACAGGGGGGACTATGGCTACACCTTC.

This clone was observed a few times. V is TRBV18 and J is TRBJ2-3; 11 bases are shared with TRBD2. Trimming cost V 4 bases and J 1 base; bases outside gene matches: 4. Germline assignment: CDR1 KGHSH and CDR2 LQKENI. The CDR3 covers 16 residues. The CDR3 spells CASSLSGGAGTDTQYF. CDR3 sequence (DNA): TGTGCCAGCTCACTTAGCGGGGGGGCCGGCACAGATACGCAGTATTTT.

The V call is TRBV6-5, the J call TRBJ2-3; tentative D call: TRBD2 (7 bases). The CDR3 consists of 16 residues. CDR1 MNHEY and CDR2 SVGAGI come from the germline V gene. Trimming shortened V by 2 bases and J by 0 bases, and 12 bases separated the two germline ends. The DNA of the CDR3 is TGTGCCAGCAGTTACGGGCGGGGGCCTAGCACAGATACGCAGTATTTT. Amino acids: CASSYGRGPSTDTQYF.

The chain is built from TRBV6-5 and TRBJ1-2; 7 bases line up with TRBD1. The CDR3 runs to 14 residues. V was pared by 2 bases and J by 9 bases, with 9 bases of the junction left unmatched. Germline V lookup: CDR1 MNHEY, CDR2 SVGAGI. The DNA for the CDR3 is TGTGCCAGCAGTTACGGAAGGGGGCGCGGAAGCTACACCTTC. As protein: CASSYGRGRGSYTF.

The chain joins TRBV6-1 to TRBJ2-2; D is uncertain. The CDR3 is 14 amino acids. The germline CDR1 and CDR2 sequences are MNHNS and SASEGT. Trimming removed 6 bases from V and 5 bases from J, with 13 bases in between. CDR3 region: CASSGESMTGELFF. The CDR3 region has the DNA TGTGCCAGCAGCGGTGAGAGCATGACCGGGGAGCTGTTTTTT.

In DNA, the CDR3 is TGTGCCAGCTCACCCTATACTACAGGGGTCACCGGGGAGCTGTTTTTT. This translates into CASSPYTTGVTGELFF. The rearrangement links TRBV18 to TRBJ2-2; the match to TRBD1 covers 7 bases. Trimming took 3 bases from V and 4 from J; bases not matched to a gene: 8. The CDR3 has 16 amino acids. The V gene's germline CDR1 is KGHSH and CDR2 LQKENI. Together with reference TRBV18 and TRBJ2-2, the CDR3 gives the full variable domain: NAGVMQNPRHLVRRRGQEARLRCSPMKGHSHVYWYRQLPEEGLKFMVYLQKENIIDESGMPKERFSAEFPKEGPSILRIQQVVRGDSAAYFCASSPYTTGVTGELFFGEGSRLTVL.